Sequencing of this T cell receptor (beta chain) was carried out in a study of CXCR3-negative and CXCR3-positive naive CD8 T cells. Study-wide background: Sequencing yielded 140 million or so TRB reads, roughly 1.5 +/- 0.3 million per library. Study-wide findings and caveats: Sequencing showed both naive subsets with comparably high diversity, and memory CD8+ cells much lower.

Looked up from germline, CDR1 is MNHNY and CDR2 is SVGAGI (reference sequence). This CDR3 contains 18 residues. UMI labels and 5' RACE were used to prepare the TRB cDNA libraries. Using the 5' RACE reads, TCRdb records one entry per CDR3 protein without DNA. The specimen's table records 50,000 to 75,000 distinct CDR3 sequences. About this clonotype itself: As yet, its antigen is unknown.

At a few hundred thousand cells each, triplicate sorts were carried out for each CD8+ T cell subset. The sequence derives from a human donor in good health. Some clones in this sample may be carry-over from other donors' samples. This chain links TRBV6-6 with TRBJ2-3; the TCRdb call, TRBD1, lacks DNA for checking. Material: naive CXCR3- CD8+ T cells from blood. Subset defined: CD45RO-CCR7+CD27+CD95- naive CD8+ T cells lacking CXCR3 (TNR3-). Here the CDR3 reads CASSYTDSGLPFGDTQYF.